These T cell receptor beta chains were read from a single sample in a study of cytomegalovirus exposure and HLA in healthy donors. Sequenced by immunoSEQ multiplex PCR; TCRdb stores in-frame clones only, minus some. The sample contains about 150,000 clones, roughly 80% of which appear only once. The material sequenced was PBMCs. Every receptor here comes from a woman between 40 and 55 years old in good health and CMV-seropositive. CDR3s include the opening cysteine and the closing phenylalanine or tryptophan.

J gene | CDR3 length | V gene | CDR3 protein
TRBJ1-2 | 12 | TRBV7-2 | CASSLDVGEDTF
TRBJ2-1 | 15 | TRBV6-4 | CASSQSGSSYNEQFF
TRBJ1-1 | 13 | TRBV18 | CASSPGTETEAFF
TRBJ1-2 | 15 | TRBV9 | CASSEGGLGYYGYTF
TRBJ1-6 | 14 | TRBV6-6 | CASRGTGSNSPLHF
TRBJ2-1 | 19 | TRBV18 | CASSPLPLASGGTINEQFF
TRBJ1-1 | 16 | TRBV28 | CASSLRTGRMNTEAFF
TRBJ2-3 | 14 | TRBV2 | CASSETGGGDTQYF
TRBJ2-5 | 13 | TRBV30 | CAWISSGQETQYF
TRBJ1-2 | 12 | TRBV28 | CAGSGGNYGYTF
TRBJ2-7 | 15 | TRBV2 | CASSETPTGLDEQYF
TRBJ1-1 | 13 | TRBV10-3 | CAISEGVNTEAFF
TRBJ2-5 | 14 | TRBV2 | CASSDPVVKETQYF
TRBJ2-7 | 16 | TRBV28 | CASSFRLAGDNYEQYF
TRBJ1-4 | 15 | TRBV2 | CASSLDAAANEKLFF
TRBJ2-5 | 15 | TRBV11-2 | CASSLDRSGVGTQYF
TRBJ2-3 | 17 | TRBV19 | CASSSGAGLAGTDTQYF
TRBJ2-2 | 16 | TRBV27 | CATKISSGSYAGELFF
TRBJ2-1 | 17 | TRBV2 | CASSGIGGISSYNEQFF
TRBJ2-1 | 17 | TRBV6-1 | CASSGYPGLAGVNEQFF